Below, 28 T cell receptor beta chains from the same sample are listed, as sequenced in a study of tumor-infiltrating lymphocytes in localized non-small cell lung cancer. Produced via immunoSEQ multiplex PCR; TCRdb's table is partial and in-frame only. Among roughly 24,000 clones, 69% were seen once, and the ten largest hold 14% to 15%. Material: lung tumor tissue. The receptor source for this set is a human donor with non-small cell lung cancer.

This rearrangement joins TRBV30 to TRBJ2-2; tentative D call: TRBD2 (5 bases). With 4 bases removed from V and 2 bases from J, the gap between germline ends came to 11 bases. This CDR3 has 14 residues. CDR1 and CDR2 (germline): GTSNPN, SVGIG (reference sequence). The CDR3 spells CAWKVAPNTGELFF. For the CDR3, the DNA is TGTGCCTGGAAGGTAGCGCCAAACACCGGGGAGCTGTTTTTT.

This clone turned up a few times. The chain is built from TRBV5-6 and TRBJ2-7; D uncertain. Trimming left V 0 bases short and J 0 bases short, with 16 bases between. CDR1 and CDR2 (germline): SGHDT, YYEEEE. The CDR3 extends over 17 amino acids. DNA of the CDR3: TGTGCCAGCAGCTTGGAGGCCTCAGCGCGTCACTCCTACGAGCAGTACTTC. It specifies CASSLEASARHSYEQYF.

The table lists this clone with a few counts. The chain employs TRBV7-6 and TRBJ1-5; TRBD1 agrees at 7 bases. The V and J ends lost 5 bases and 2 bases, in that order; junction bases with no gene match: 6. CDR1 and CDR2 (germline): SGHVS, FNYEAQ. The CDR3 contains 15 residues. CDR3 sequence reads: CASSPNTGGNQPQHF. In nucleotides, the CDR3 is TGTGCCAGCAGCCCAAATACAGGGGGCAATCAGCCCCAGCATTTT.

The CDR3, as DNA: TGTGCCAGCAGCTTGGGTGGTCTAGTCTACAATGAGCAGTTCTTC. Translated, it gives CASSLGGLVYNEQFF. J is TRBJ2-1 and V is TRBV5-6; D is ambiguous. The CDR3 is 15 residues long. V shed 0 bases and J shed 3 bases, with 10 bases lying between them. Germline CDR1 SGHDT, CDR2 YYEEEE.

The rearrangement uses TRBV4-3 and TRBJ1-2; D unresolved. CDR1 is LGHNA, CDR2 YSLEER, per germline. The V end was cut by 0 bases, the J end by 5 bases, with 10 bases between. This CDR3 spans 14 amino acids. The CDR3: CASSQDRSGYGYTF. Here the CDR3 DNA reads TGCGCCAGCAGCCAAGATCGCAGTGGATATGGCTACACCTTC.

This clone was seen once. The chain combines TRBV4-1 with TRBJ2-5; D unresolved. This CDR3 region has 15 residues. V was clipped by 3 bases and J by 2 bases, with 13 bases between them. Germline V CDR1 and CDR2: MGHRA, YSYEKL. The CDR3 spells CASSQPIGLQETQYF. The CDR3 DNA sequence: TGCGCCAGCAGCCAGCCCATAGGGCTTCAAGAGACCCAGTACTTC.

V gene TRBV7-9 combines with J gene TRBJ2-1; D call uncertain. The CDR3 length is 14 residues. V dropped 1 base and J dropped 7 bases, with 11 bases sitting between them. CDR1 is SEHNR, CDR2 FQNEAQ, per germline (reference sequence). CDR3 loop: CASSLELTMNEQFF. In DNA, the CDR3 is TGTGCCAGCAGCTTAGAACTAACAATGAATGAGCAGTTCTTC.

This clone occurred a few times. The rearrangement links TRBV19 to TRBJ1-1; D is unclear. The CDR3 has 14 amino acids. The V gene's germline CDR1 is LNHDA and CDR2 SQIVND (reference sequence). V lost 6 bases, J lost 0 bases, and 11 bases lay in between. CDR3 residues: CASSNKPLNTEAFF. CDR3 sequence (DNA): TGTGCCAGTAGCAACAAGCCTCTGAACACTGAAGCTTTCTTT.

This clone was detected once. CDR3 DNA: TGTGCCAGCAGCCCCGACCGGCGTCGTGAGCAGTTCTTC. Translation gives CASSPDRRREQFF. The genes are TRBV7-7 and TRBJ2-1; D is unresolved. The V end was cut by 5 bases, the J end by 9 bases, with 14 bases between. The germline gives CDR1 SSHAT, CDR2 FNYEAQ (reference sequence). The CDR3 loop spans 13 amino acids. Filled out from reference TRBV7-7 and TRBJ2-1, the complete variable domain reads GAGVSQSPRYKVTKRGQDVTLRCDPISSHATLYWYQQALGQGPEFLTYFNYEAQPDKSGLPSDRFSAERPEGSISTLTIQRTEQRDSAMYRCASSPDRRREQFFGPGTRLTVL.

In its sample, this clone ranks as medium-sized. The genes are TRBV5-1 and TRBJ1-1; a weak D match, TRBD1 (6 bases). Trimming removed 2 bases at V and 1 base at J, with 12 bases between. The CDR3 is 15 amino acids. CDR1 and CDR2 (germline): SGHRS, YFSETQ. The CDR3: CASSFNTGSNTEAFF. The DNA for the CDR3 is TGCGCCAGCAGCTTTAACACAGGGTCGAACACTGAAGCTTTCTTT.

The J gene is TRBJ2-1, the V gene TRBV30; perhaps TRBD2 as D (5 bases). From germline, CDR1 is GTSNPN and CDR2 SVGIG (reference sequence). The CDR3 extends over 16 amino acids. V lost 2 bases and J lost 3, with 17 bases in between. This CDR3 is CAWSHRTPPRYNEQFF. The CDR3 region has the DNA TGTGCCTGGAGTCACCGGACTCCCCCTCGCTACAATGAGCAGTTCTTC. The full variable domain, with the rest looked up from reference TRBV30 and TRBJ2-1, is SQTIHQWPATLVQPVGSPLSLECTVEGTSNPNLYWYRQAAGRGLQLLFYSVGIGQISSEVPQNLSASRPQDRQFILSSKKLLLSDSGFYLCAWSHRTPPRYNEQFFGPGTRLTVL.

The chain is built from TRBV27 and TRBJ1-1; TRBD1 might be the D (6 bases). V lost 6 bases, J lost 5 bases, and 22 bases lay in between. CDR1 and CDR2 (germline): MNHEY, SMNVEV (reference sequence). This CDR3 has 16 residues. DNA for the CDR3: TGTGCCAGCAGCCGCCAGGGGTGGGGGGGTCGGACTGAAGCTTTCTTT. Protein: CASSRQGWGGRTEAFF.

V usage is TRBV2 and J usage is TRBJ1-6; D is perhaps TRBD1 (5 bases). Deletions cut 2 bases from V and 4 bases from J, with 12 bases between. CDR1 is SNHLY and CDR2 is FYNNEI in the germline V gene. The CDR3 length is 16 residues. The CDR3 DNA reads as TGTGCCAGCAGTGAAAGTAGGGGAGCATATAATTCACCCCTCCACTTT. It codes for CASSESRGAYNSPLHF.

The rearrangement joins TRBV5-5 to TRBJ1-1; D is possibly TRBD1 (6 bases). Deletions cut 0 bases from V and 2 bases from J, with 11 bases between. Germline V gene lookup returns CDR1 SGHKS and CDR2 YYEKEE (reference sequence). CDR3 size: 15 residues. The CDR3 DNA is TGTGCCAGCAGCTTGGGGGTGACAGGCAACACTGAAGCTTTCTTT. It is translated as CASSLGVTGNTEAFF.

Regarding this clone: Sequence at one end of the junction differs from germline and may be a read error. This CDR3 reads CASNDLQGEAQYF. The CDR3 nucleotides read TGTGCCAGTAACGATTTACAGGGAGAGGCCCAGTACTTC. The chain carries TRBV19 and TRBJ2-5, with D possibly matching TRBD1 (6 bases). Germline CDR1 and CDR2: LNHDA and SQIVND (reference sequence). The CDR3 consists of 13 residues.

V gene TRBV7-2 combines with J gene TRBJ1-2; D not resolved. CDR1 and CDR2 (germline): SGHTA, FQGNSA. The V gene lost 2 bases and the J gene lost 3 bases, with 10 bases spanning the gap. CDR3 size: 14 residues. CDR3 loop: CASSLFDGDYGYTF. In DNA, the CDR3 is TGTGCCAGCAGCTTATTCGACGGAGACTATGGCTACACCTTC.

The chain is built from TRBV9 and TRBJ2-3, with 7 bases that match TRBD2. Germline CDR1 and CDR2: SGDLS and YYNGEE. The ends lost 4 bases at V and 3 bases at J; junction bases unmatched: 5. The CDR3 runs to 14 residues. For the CDR3, the DNA is TGTGCCAGCAGCCCTGAACTAGCGACAGATACGCAGTATTTT. Translation: CASSPELATDTQYF.

This clone was detected once. V usage is TRBV27 and J usage is TRBJ2-7; no clear D. The germline gives CDR1 MNHEY, CDR2 SMNVEV (reference sequence). V lost 5 bases, J lost 4 bases, and 9 bases lay in between. The CDR3 has 12 residues. The chain's CDR3 is CASSPGIYEQYF. In nucleotides, the CDR3 is TGTGCCAGCAGTCCTGGGATTTACGAGCAGTACTTC.

The V call is TRBV7-2, the J call TRBJ2-5, with unresolved D. Trimming removed 1 base at V and 4 bases at J, with 13 bases between. The CDR3 contains 15 residues. Germline values: CDR1 SGHTA, CDR2 FQGNSA. The CDR3 sequence is CASSLGAWLGETQYF. In DNA, the CDR3 is TGTGCCAGCAGCTTAGGGGCCTGGTTAGGAGAGACCCAGTACTTC.

V usage is TRBV29-1 and J usage is TRBJ2-7, with D possibly being TRBD2 (7 bases). The germline CDR1 and CDR2 sequences are SQVTM and ANQGSEA. The CDR3 runs to 14 residues. The V and J ends lost 6 bases and 0 bases respectively, with 15 bases between them. The CDR3 loop is CSVKGGGSSYEQYF. In nucleotides, the CDR3 is TGCAGCGTCAAAGGGGGGGGTAGCTCCTACGAGCAGTACTTC.

This clone has a handful of counts. The sample holds other DNA sequences that translate to the same CDR3. The chain is built from TRBV29-1 and TRBJ1-1, with D possibly matching TRBD1 (5 bases). The ends were cut back, 5 bases at V and 1 base at J, with 8 bases in the middle. This CDR3 is 12 amino acids long. CDR1 and CDR2 (germline): SQVTM, ANQGSEA. CDR3 DNA sequence: TGCAGCGTTAGACAGCCGAACACTGAAGCTTTCTTT. This encodes CSVRQPNTEAFF.

This clone has a handful of counts. The chain employs TRBV28 and TRBJ1-3, with 7 bases identical to TRBD1. The CDR3 loop spans 14 amino acids. V gave up 7 bases and J gave up 7 bases; unmatched junction bases: 10. Germline values: CDR1 MDHEN, CDR2 SYDVKM. The CDR3 sequence is CASTSGQAWNTIYF. Here the CDR3 DNA reads TGTGCCAGCACCTCCGGACAGGCCTGGAACACCATATATTTT. Together with reference TRBV28 and TRBJ1-3, the CDR3 gives the full variable domain: DVKVTQSSRYLVKRTGEKVFLECVQDMDHENMFWYRQDPGLGLRLIYFSYDVKMKEKGDIPEGYSVSREKKERFSLILESASTNQTSMYLCASTSGQAWNTIYFGEGSWLTVV.

Ten or more counts support this clone. This chain joins TRBV4-1 and TRBJ2-7, with D perhaps assigned TRBD1 or TRBD2 (5 bases each). Trimming left V 0 bases short and J 2 bases short, with 11 bases between. Germline assignment: CDR1 MGHRA and CDR2 YSYEKL. This CDR3 spans 15 amino acids. The CDR3 protein is CASSQEPGQTYEQYF. The DNA for the CDR3 is TGCGCCAGCAGCCAAGAACCGGGGCAAACCTACGAGCAGTACTTC.

The chain combines TRBV19 with TRBJ2-3; D is ambiguous. The V gene lost 1 base and the J gene lost 4 bases, with 6 bases spanning the gap. Germline CDR1 LNHDA, CDR2 SQIVND (reference sequence). The CDR3 runs 13 residues. The CDR3 nucleotides are TGTGCCAGTAGTATAGTGACGGCAGATACGCAGTATTTT. This sequence encodes CASSIVTADTQYF.

The chain carries TRBV13 and TRBJ2-2; 9 positions agree with TRBD1. With 5 bases clipped from V and 7 bases from J, the junction kept 11 bases outside the gene matches. The CDR3 consists of 16 residues. The V gene's germline CDR1 is PRHDT and CDR2 FYEKMQ (reference sequence). CDR3 amino acids: CASSLPGTGSNGELFF. The CDR3 DNA is TGTGCCAGCAGCCTCCCCGGGACAGGGAGTAACGGGGAGCTGTTTTTT.

The chain recombines TRBV27 with TRBJ2-7; 10 bases line up with TRBD1. The CDR3 sequence is 20 residues long. V lost 6 bases, J lost 0 bases, and 20 bases stayed unmatched. CDR1 and CDR2 from the germline V gene are MNHEY and SMNVEV (reference sequence). CDR3 coding DNA: TGTGCCAGCAGCTGGAGAGTGGGGACAGGGGTTCGTCGGAGCTCCTACGAGCAGTACTTC. This encodes CASSWRVGTGVRRSSYEQYF.

This rearrangement joins TRBV5-6 to TRBJ2-7, with a tentative D call TRBD1 (6 bases). The CDR3 is made up of 14 amino acids. The V and J ends lost 4 bases and 2 bases respectively, with 13 bases between them. Germline CDR1 reads SGHDT; CDR2 reads YYEEEE. CDR3 DNA: TGTGCCAGCAGCCAGGGACATACGCCCTACGAGCAGTACTTC. Protein sequence: CASSQGHTPYEQYF.

The chain carries TRBV27 and TRBJ1-1, with D hard to call. Deletions cut 4 bases from V and 1 base from J, with 10 bases between. In germline, CDR1 is MNHEY, CDR2 SMNVEV (reference sequence). The CDR3 contains 14 residues. The CDR3 DNA follows: TGTGCCAGCAGTTCACAGCTGGGGAACACTGAAGCTTTCTTT. Translated, it gives CASSSQLGNTEAFF.